The 26 T cell receptor beta chains below come from one sample, sequenced in a study of Graves' ophthalmopathy and Graves' hyperthyroidism. Amplified TCR beta CDR3 regions were obtained using RNA transcripts as template. After a first-round RT-PCR with HTBI primers, a second-round multiplex PCR was run. Using its own MiXCR run on the multiplex PCR reads, TCRdb lists one record per CDR3 protein. The table lists hundreds of thousands of distinct CDR3 sequences, around 14% of them singletons. Material for sequencing was blood. These receptors were collected from a woman younger than 45 with Graves' ophthalmopathy.

The sample holds many counts of this clonotype. This sequence joins TRBV28 and TRBJ1-2; 10 bases match TRBD1. V dropped 5 bases and J dropped 2; count of bases not matched to a gene: 2. This CDR3 has 14 residues. The germline V gene has CDR1 MDHEN and CDR2 SYDVKM. CDR3 sequence: CASSGGQGNYGYTF. In DNA, the CDR3 is TGTGCCAGCAGTGGGGGACAGGGGAACTATGGCTACACCTTC.

This clonotype appeared many times. V gene TRBV2 combines with J gene TRBJ2-7; no firm D call. The CDR3 sequence is 13 residues long. In germline, CDR1 is SNHLY, CDR2 FYNNEI. V was clipped by 5 bases and J by 4 bases, with 12 bases between them. The DNA for the CDR3 is TGTGCCAGCAGTACGGTAGAAGGATACGAGCAGTACTTC. This encodes CASSTVEGYEQYF.

This clonotype was recorded many times. The genes are TRBV7-9 and TRBJ1-2; TRBD1 is a possible D gene (6 bases). V gave up 6 bases and J gave up 7 bases, with 15 bases separating them. Germline CDR1 SEHNR, CDR2 FQNEAQ (reference sequence). This CDR3 comprises 13 residues. The CDR3 nucleotides read TGTGCCAGCAGTTACAGGGTCGGCCTTGGCTACACCTTC. This codes for CASSYRVGLGYTF.

This clonotype was detected many times. V gene TRBV13 combines with J gene TRBJ1-6, with D unclear. V was cut by 1 base and J by 9 bases, with 19 bases left in between. The CDR3 is 17 residues long. CDR1 PRHDT and CDR2 FYEKMQ come from the germline V gene (reference sequence). The CDR3 loop reads CASSLAPGGPGISPLHF. The DNA for the CDR3 is TGTGCCAGCAGCTTAGCCCCCGGCGGGCCCGGGATTTCACCCCTCCACTTT.

This clonotype was seen ten or more times. V gene TRBV6-1 combines with J gene TRBJ1-5; tentative D call: TRBD1 (5 bases). The CDR3 is made up of 13 amino acids. V was cut by 10 bases and J by 5 bases, with 15 bases left in between. Per the germline V gene, CDR1 is MNHNS and CDR2 is SASEGT. The chain's CDR3 is CANEGQMDQPQHF. The CDR3 DNA reads as TGTGCCAACGAGGGGCAGATGGATCAGCCCCAGCATTTT.

This clonotype was picked up many times. The rearrangement joins TRBV7-8 to TRBJ2-5; 14 bases are a match to TRBD2. The junction had 5 bases not matched to a gene; V was cut back by 3 bases and J by 5 bases. Germline V lookup: CDR1 SGHVS, CDR2 FQNEAQ. This CDR3 contains 16 residues. In nucleotides, the CDR3 is TGTGCCAGCAGCTTTGGGACTAGCGGGAGCGCGGAGACCCAGTACTTC. It codes for CASSFGTSGSAETQYF.

This clonotype was seen more than once but under ten times. The J gene is TRBJ2-2, the V gene TRBV19; 8 nucleotides align to TRBD2. Trimming cost V 9 bases and J 6 bases; bases outside gene matches: 6. The length of the CDR3 is 13 residues. The germline gives CDR1 LNHDA, CDR2 SQIVND (reference sequence). The CDR3 region is CASQGLAPGELFF. The CDR3 nucleotides read TGTGCCAGCCAAGGACTAGCCCCCGGGGAGCTGTTTTTT.

At least ten counts were recorded for this clonotype. This rearrangement joins TRBV2 to TRBJ2-7; no firm D call. V was trimmed by 6 bases and J by 2 bases, leaving 5 bases between them. There are 11 residues in the CDR3. Germline CDR1 reads SNHLY; CDR2 reads FYNNEI. This chain's CDR3 is CASSRAYEQYF. In DNA form, the CDR3 reads TGTGCCAGCAGCCGGGCCTACGAGCAGTACTTC.

This sequence joins TRBV4-2 and TRBJ2-1; D remains ambiguous. Trimming pared 6 bases from V and 1 base from J, leaving 13 bases between. The CDR3 length is 15 residues. Germline CDR1 and CDR2: LGHNA and YNFKEQ. The CDR3 coding sequence is TGTGCCAGCAGGGTGGGTGTAGTATCCTACAATGAGCAGTTCTTC. Translating it yields CASRVGVVSYNEQFF.

At least ten counts were recorded for this clonotype. The DNA of the CDR3 is TGTGCCACCAGTGACCCTGCGGGGAGTCAAGAGACCCAGTACTTC. Its translation: CATSDPAGSQETQYF. The V and J genes are TRBV24-1 and TRBJ2-5, with D possibly matching TRBD2 (6 bases). The germline V gene encodes CDR1 KGHDR and CDR2 SFDVKD. Trimming left V 4 bases short and J 2 bases short, with 13 bases between. The CDR3 consists of 15 residues.

This clonotype has a count of ten or more. This chain joins TRBV20-1 and TRBJ2-5; weak D call: TRBD1 (5 bases). The germline CDR1 and CDR2 sequences are DFQATT and SNEGSKA (reference sequence). This CDR3 is built from 16 residues. V was pared by 5 bases and J by 4 bases, with 23 bases between. The CDR3 is CSASPLQGMVGETQYF. CDR3 in DNA: TGCAGTGCTTCCCCGCTGCAGGGTATGGTAGGAGAGACCCAGTACTTC.

This clonotype appeared once. The chain employs TRBV6-1 and TRBJ2-7, with D possibly being TRBD2 (6 bases). Per the germline V gene, CDR1 is MNHNS and CDR2 is SASEGT. The CDR3 has 14 residues. Trimming removed 7 bases from V and 4 bases from J, with 17 bases in between. The CDR3 DNA reads as TGTGCCAGCAAGGTCGGGACTGGAAATTACGAGCAGTACTTC. Its protein is CASKVGTGNYEQYF.

Many counts were recorded for this clonotype. Here the CDR3 reads CAQFAGNSYYGYTF. The DNA of the CDR3 is TGTGCTCAATTCGCAGGGAATTCCTACTATGGCTACACCTTC. The rearrangement uses TRBV30 and TRBJ1-2, with D possibly TRBD1 on 5 matching bases. CDR1 and CDR2 (germline): GTSNPN, SVGIG (reference sequence). CDR3 length: 14 amino acids. The variable domain in full, with the rest retrieved from reference TRBV30 and TRBJ1-2, is SQTIHQWPATLVQPVGSPLSLECTVEGTSNPNLYWYRQAAGRGLQLLFYSVGIGQISSEVPQNLSASRPQDRQFILSSKKLLLSDSGFYLCAQFAGNSYYGYTFGSGTRLTVV.

This clonotype was recorded many times. The CDR3 DNA reads as TGTGCCAGCAGTTCGGGACAGGGGCACACCGGGGAGCTGTTTTTT. This sequence encodes CASSSGQGHTGELFF. V gene TRBV12-3 or TRBV12-4 combines with J gene TRBJ2-2, with 10 bases matching TRBD1. CDR3 length: 15 residues. Losses at the gene ends were 4 bases for V and 3 bases for J; bases not matched to a gene: 2.

This clonotype was observed many times. The chain is built from TRBV24-1 and TRBJ2-7; D remains unclear. Germline V gene sequence: CDR1 KGHDR, CDR2 SFDVKD. Trimming removed 3 bases from V and 6 bases from J, with 11 bases in between. CDR3 length equals 13 residues. The CDR3 sequence is CATSDGPYGEQYF. The CDR3 DNA reads TGTGCCACCAGTGATGGGCCCTACGGCGAGCAGTACTTC.

For this clonotype: The final CDR3 position lacks the conserved phenylalanine or tryptophan, pointing to a likely read error. The chain has TRBV6-1 and TRBJ1-1; a weak D match, TRBD1 (5 bases). V lost 4 bases and J 4 bases, leaving 13 bases between the germline ends. This CDR3 contains 14 residues. CDR1 MNHNS and CDR2 SASEGT come from the germline V gene. The CDR3 DNA reads TGTGCCAGCAGTGTTTCCGCGACAGTCACTGAAGCTTTCGTT. Its protein is CASSVSATVTEAFV.

There are many counts of this clonotype. This chain connects TRBV10-3 to TRBJ2-7; 10 bases agree with TRBD1. Germline trimming cut 6 bases from V and 6 bases from J; bases unmatched to any gene: 11. CDR3 length: 15 amino acids. CDR1 is ENHRY and CDR2 is SYGVKD in the germline V gene. As DNA, the CDR3 is TGTGCCATCAGGCAAGGACAGGGGGACTTCGTCGAGCAGTACTTC. Its protein product is CAIRQGQGDFVEQYF.

This clonotype was detected once. A much larger clonotype is one base distant, so this may be a read error. No conserved phenylalanine or tryptophan is present at the end of the CDR3, so a read error is the likely explanation. The chain recombines TRBV12-3 or TRBV12-4 with TRBJ1-5, with TRBD1 identical over 8 bases. V shed 5 bases, J shed 0 bases, and the junction held 12 bases outside the gene matches. The CDR3 is 18 amino acids. CDR3 nucleotides: TGTGCCAGCAGTCATAAAGGGACAGGAGGATATAGCAATCAGCCCCAGCATGTT. Protein sequence: CASSHKGTGGYSNQPQHV.

The sample holds a few counts of this clonotype. The chain has TRBV18 and TRBJ2-5; D is tentatively TRBD1 or TRBD2 (5 bases each). Per the germline V gene, CDR1 is KGHSH and CDR2 is LQKENI. V lost 3 bases and J lost 2, with 19 bases in between. The CDR3 has 17 residues. CDR3 nucleotide sequence: TGTGCCAGCTCACCCCGAATCGGGACGGAGAATCAAGAGACCCAGTACTTC. Residues: CASSPRIGTENQETQYF. Full variable domain (rest looked up from reference TRBV18 and TRBJ2-5): NAGVMQNPRHLVRRRGQEARLRCSPMKGHSHVYWYRQLPEEGLKFMVYLQKENIIDESGMPKERFSAEFPKEGPSILRIQQVVRGDSAAYFCASSPRIGTENQETQYFGPGTRLLVL.

This clonotype was seen many times. The genes are TRBV27 and TRBJ1-5, with D possibly being TRBD1 (6 bases). The CDR3 has 17 amino acids. V lost 5 bases and J lost 4, with 21 bases in between. Per germline, CDR1 MNHEY and CDR2 SMNVEV (reference sequence). The CDR3 loop is CASSDGGRWQGNQPQHF. CDR3 DNA sequence: TGTGCCAGCAGTGATGGGGGTCGTTGGCAGGGGAATCAGCCCCAGCATTTT.

Only a few counts were recorded for this clonotype. The chain carries TRBV19 and TRBJ2-3; no firm D call. The CDR3 runs to 14 residues. CDR1 LNHDA and CDR2 SQIVND come from the germline V gene (reference sequence). V shed 5 bases and J shed 0 bases, with 9 bases lying between them. The CDR3 nucleotides are TGTGCCAGTAGTGTCGGCGCTAGCACAGATACGCAGTATTTT. Residues: CASSVGASTDTQYF. Combining the CDR3 with reference TRBV19 and TRBJ2-3 gives the whole variable domain DGGITQSPKYLFRKEGQNVTLSCEQNLNHDAMYWYRQDPGQGLRLIYYSQIVNDFQKGDIAEGYSVSREKKESFPLTVTSAQKNPTAFYLCASSVGASTDTQYFGPGTRLTVL.

This clonotype was seen at least ten times. The chain combines TRBV12-3 or TRBV12-4 with TRBJ1-2; D gene uncertain. CDR3 length equals 13 residues. Trimming cost V 3 bases and J 8 bases, with 13 bases left between them. The CDR3, as DNA: TGTGCCAGCAGTTTGGGCCCGTTGGGCGGCTACACCTTC. Translated, it gives CASSLGPLGGYTF.

This clonotype was seen only a few times. The chain employs TRBV3-1 and TRBJ2-2, with D perhaps matching TRBD2 (5 bases). V was cut by 2 bases and J by 4 bases, with 8 bases left in between. Germline CDR1 LGHDT, CDR2 YNNKEL (reference sequence). This CDR3 has 14 amino acids. CDR3 DNA: TGTGCCAGCAGCCAAAAACTAGTCACCGGGGAGCTGTTTTTT. Translated: CASSQKLVTGELFF.

This clonotype was seen at least ten times. The chain links TRBV6-1 to TRBJ1-1; possibly TRBD1 for D (5 bases). The V end lost 4 bases, the J end lost 3 bases, and 15 bases lay between the germline ends. This CDR3 is 15 amino acids long. CDR1 is MNHNS and CDR2 is SASEGT in the germline V gene. This chain's CDR3 is CASSVDRASDTEAFF. The CDR3 DNA follows: TGTGCCAGCAGTGTCGACAGAGCCTCCGACACTGAAGCTTTCTTT.

This clonotype occurred many times. This chain uses TRBV30 with TRBJ2-7, with TRBD1 identical over 8 bases. CDR1 GTSNPN and CDR2 SVGIG come from the germline V gene (reference sequence). Losses at the gene ends were 1 base for V and 5 bases for J; bases not matched to a gene: 1. This CDR3 has 12 amino acids. The CDR3 loop reads CAWSAGGDEQYF. The CDR3 DNA follows: TGTGCCTGGAGTGCAGGGGGCGACGAGCAGTACTTC.

This clonotype was found many times. The rearrangement joins TRBV28 to TRBJ2-7; 7 bases line up with TRBD1. Germline V gives CDR1 MDHEN, CDR2 SYDVKM. This CDR3 has 14 residues. J lost 2 bases, V lost 6 bases, and 7 bases had no gene match. In DNA, the CDR3 is TGTGCCAGCAGATCCTGGGACAGTCCCTACGAGCAGTACTTC. This gives the protein CASRSWDSPYEQYF.